The next 26 T cell receptor beta chains were all read from a single sample in a study of T cell clonality in common variable immunodeficiency. Clones were sequenced by immunoSEQ multiplex PCR, and TCRdb holds only the in-frame ones, with some missing. The sample contains nearly 20,000 clones, none of them singletons. These receptors are not linked to any known antigen. Whole-study findings and limits: In common variable immunodeficiency, TCR beta chains reportedly carried fewer deletions and N-nucleotide insertions.

Sequencing was carried out using peripheral blood mononuclear cells. These receptors were taken from a human donor with common variable immunodeficiency.

This clone was seen many times. From the germline J gene comes the end of the CDR3, since the read stops 3 residues before it. The chain employs TRBV7-8 and TRBJ2-3; 12 nucleotides align to TRBD1. V shed 5 bases, J shed 4 bases, and the junction held 4 bases outside the gene matches. This CDR3 has 15 residues. Germline CDR1 is SGHVS and CDR2 is FQNEAQ. Partial CDR3 DNA: TGTGCCAGCAGCACCGGGACAGGGGGCGCAGATACG. Translated, it gives CASSTGTGGADT. From start to end, the CDR3 is CASSTGTGGADTQYF.

This clone has more than one count but fewer than ten. The read falls 3 residues short of the CDR3 end, and the missing part is taken from the germline J gene. The chain carries TRBV20-1 and TRBJ2-7, with TRBD2 as a possible D gene (7 bases). CDR3 size: 13 residues. The germline V gene has CDR1 DFQATT and CDR2 SNEGSKA (reference sequence). The ends were cut back, 5 bases at V and 3 bases at J, with 14 bases in the middle. The DNA read from the CDR3 is TGCAGTGCTGCCAAGGGGGGGGGCTACGAG. The encoded protein is CSAAKGGGYE. The whole CDR3 protein is CSAAKGGGYEQYF.

This clone was observed at least ten times. Read sequence stops 3 residues before the CDR3 end, and the germline J gene provides the missing end. The V gene is TRBV20-1, the J gene TRBJ2-3; D may be TRBD2 (5 bases). Germline V lookup: CDR1 DFQATT, CDR2 SNEGSKA (reference sequence). There are 12 residues in the CDR3. V lost 6 bases to trimming and J lost 4 bases, with 11 bases between them. CDR3 residues: CSASPGADTQYF. The sequenced CDR3 bases are TGCAGTGCCAGCCCCGGGGCAGATACG.

Many counts were recorded for this clone. The CDR3 end is not reached by the read, which stops 3 residues before it; the germline J gene fills it in. This sequence joins TRBV6-1 and TRBJ1-5; no definite D call. V was clipped by 2 bases and J by 4 bases, with 6 bases between them. CDR1 MNHNS and CDR2 SASEGT come from the germline V gene. The CDR3 has 13 residues. The CDR3 DNA, read in part, is TGTGCCAGCAGTGAACGCGGAAATCAGCCC. Its translation is CASSERGNQP. The whole CDR3 region reads CASSERGNQPQHF.

This clone showed up many times. The read gets to within 3 residues of the CDR3 end, and the germline J gene fills in the rest. The chain is built from TRBV24-1 and TRBJ2-5; D may match TRBD1 or TRBD2 (7 bases each). Trimming took 4 bases from V and 3 from J, leaving 14 bases between them. Germline V gives CDR1 KGHDR, CDR2 SFDVKD. The CDR3 runs to 15 residues. Incomplete CDR3 DNA: TGTGCCACCAGTGAGGGAGGGGGCGGAAAAGAGACC. Amino acid sequence: CATSEGGGGKET. The complete CDR3 sequence is CATSEGGGGKETQYF.

In its sample, this clone was seen many times. The read falls 3 residues short of the CDR3 end, and the missing part is taken from the germline J gene. This chain joins TRBV2 and TRBJ2-3; 7 bases fit TRBD2. CDR1 and CDR2 (germline): SNHLY, FYNNEI. The V and J ends lost 2 bases and 0 bases, in that order; junction bases with no gene match: 8. The CDR3 spans 17 residues. Partial CDR3 DNA: TGTGCCAGCAGTGAAACGGCTAGCGGATATAGCACAGATACG. Translation gives CASSETASGYSTDT. The complete CDR3 reads CASSETASGYSTDTQYF. Supplemented by reference TRBV2 and TRBJ2-3, the full variable domain reads EPEVTQTPSHQVTQMGQEVILRCVPISNHLYFYWYRQILGQKVEFLVSFYNNEISEKSEIFDDQFSVERPDGSNFTLKIRSTKLEDSAMYFCASSETASGYSTDTQYFGPGTRLTVL.

Many counts were recorded for this clone. The sequence runs out 3 residues before the end of the CDR3; the remainder is reconstructed from the germline J gene. The chain combines TRBV11-2 with TRBJ1-1, with D maybe TRBD1 (5 bases). CDR1 and CDR2 from the germline V gene are SGHAT and FQNNGV. With 3 bases removed from V and 7 bases from J, the gap between germline ends came to 18 bases. This CDR3 is 15 amino acids long. The CDR3 region is CASSFFSGTHDEAFF. The covered CDR3 bases are TGTGCCAGCAGCTTCTTTAGTGGGACTCACGATGAA.

This clone was counted at least ten times. The sequence runs out 3 residues before the end of the CDR3; the remainder is reconstructed from the germline J gene. This sequence joins TRBV19 and TRBJ2-6; TRBD1 matches 9 bases. The ends lost 7 bases at V and 1 base at J; junction bases unmatched: 11. Germline V gene lookup returns CDR1 LNHDA and CDR2 SQIVND (reference sequence). There are 18 residues in the CDR3. The CDR3 loop reads CASTKPDRGRSGANVLTF. The sequenced part of the CDR3 DNA is TGTGCCAGTACCAAACCGGACAGGGGTCGGTCTGGGGCCAACGTC. Full variable domain (outside the CDR3, taken from reference TRBV19 and TRBJ2-6): DGGITQSPKYLFRKEGQNVTLSCEQNLNHDAMYWYRQDPGQGLRLIYYSQIVNDFQKGDIAEGYSVSREKKESFPLTVTSAQKNPTAFYLCASTKPDRGRSGANVLTFGAGSRLTVL.

This clone was recorded many times. The read terminates 3 residues ahead of where the CDR3 ends, so the germline J gene completes it. The chain couples TRBV18 to TRBJ1-1, with D possibly being TRBD1 (6 bases). The CDR3 sequence is 17 residues long. In germline, CDR1 is KGHSH, CDR2 LQKENI. The V gene lost 4 bases and the J gene lost 3 bases, with 21 bases spanning the gap. Partial CDR3 DNA: TGTGCCAGCTCACTGATCACCCCCGGGACACTAGACACTGAA. The encoded protein is CASSLITPGTLDTE. From start to end, the CDR3 is CASSLITPGTLDTEAFF.

This clone was observed a handful of times. Read data end 3 residues before the CDR3 end; the end is taken from the germline J gene. This chain uses TRBV7-8 with TRBJ2-7, with D tentatively TRBD2 (5 bases). V shed 1 base and J shed 0 bases, with 16 bases lying between them. Germline loops: CDR1 SGHVS, CDR2 FQNEAQ. The CDR3 spans 17 residues. CDR3 protein: CASSLGPGLASSYEQYF. The part of the CDR3 DNA that was read is TGTGCCAGCAGCTTAGGACCGGGGTTGGCCAGCTCCTACGAG.

This clone was observed many times. The CDR3 bases that were read are TGCAGTGCCTGGACTAGCGGGACCTCCTACAATGAG. It yields the protein CSAWTSGTSYNE. The full CDR3 is CSAWTSGTSYNEQFF. The rearrangement joins TRBV20-1 to TRBJ2-1; 12 nucleotides match TRBD2. The read ends 3 residues before the CDR3 terminus; that terminus is restored from the germline J gene. The CDR3 spans 15 residues. From germline, CDR1 is DFQATT and CDR2 SNEGSKA (reference sequence). Trimming at V came to 6 bases and at J to 0 bases, leaving 3 bases not matched to a gene.

In this sample, this clone is medium-sized. The read terminates 3 residues before the CDR3 end, so the remaining end is supplied by the germline J gene. This rearrangement joins TRBV5-1 to TRBJ1-1; D remains unclear. V lost 7 bases and J lost 1, with 14 bases in between. The CDR3 runs 14 residues. CDR1 is SGHRS, CDR2 YFSETQ, per germline. The covered CDR3 bases are TGCGCCAGCGCTCCCAGTCCAGGGAACACTGAA. Its protein is CASAPSPGNTE. The entire CDR3 reads CASAPSPGNTEAFF.

This clone was detected only a few times. The CDR3 goes on 3 residues after the read ends, and that part is filled in from the germline J gene. The V call is TRBV29-1, the J call TRBJ2-1, with 7 bases fitting TRBD2. The CDR3 runs to 12 residues. CDR1 SQVTM and CDR2 ANQGSEA come from the germline V gene. With V trimmed by 7 bases and J by 7 bases, 7 bases remained unmatched. Incomplete CDR3 DNA: TGCAGCGCCGGCAGCGGGGCTAATGAG. Amino acids: CSAGSGANE. The full CDR3 sequence reads CSAGSGANEQFF.

This clone was seen a handful of times. CDR3 residues: CASSSQATSGTYNEQFF. Partial CDR3 DNA: TGTGCCAGCAGCTCCCAGGCGACTAGCGGAACCTACAATGAG. The chain couples TRBV7-8 to TRBJ2-1; 9 bases are a match to TRBD2. Read coverage stops 3 residues before the CDR3 terminus; the germline J gene supplies the remainder. The CDR3 totals 17 residues. V was pared by 4 bases and J by 2 bases, with 9 bases of the junction left unmatched. Germline V gene sequence: CDR1 SGHVS, CDR2 FQNEAQ.

This clone has ten or more counts. The read halts 3 residues ahead of the CDR3 end, with the missing end drawn from the germline J gene. V and J are TRBV6-2 or TRBV6-3 and TRBJ2-7, with 14 bases matching TRBD2. The junction had 3 bases not matched to a gene; V was cut back by 6 bases and J by 5 bases. Germline V gene data show CDR1 as MNHEY and CDR2 as SVGEGT. The CDR3 has 14 residues. The CDR3 loop reads CASSSTSGRDEQYF. Incomplete CDR3 DNA: TGTGCCAGCAGCTCGACTAGCGGGAGGGACGAG.

As for this clone: The read gets to within 3 residues of the CDR3 end, and the germline J gene fills in the rest. This rearrangement joins TRBV18 to TRBJ1-2, with D unclear. V lost 0 bases and J 4 bases, leaving 6 bases between the germline ends. Germline values: CDR1 KGHSH, CDR2 LQKENI. There are 13 residues in the CDR3. The DNA read from the CDR3 is TGTGCCAGCTCACCACCCAGTTCCTATGGC. Protein product: CASSPPSSYG. The whole CDR3 sequence reads CASSPPSSYGYTF.

This clone appeared many times. The CDR3 end is not reached by the read, which stops 3 residues before it; the germline J gene fills it in. The chain employs TRBV18 and TRBJ2-3, with TRBD2 matching over 12 bases. Germline trimming cut 0 bases from V and 4 bases from J; bases unmatched to any gene: 5. The CDR3 is 17 amino acids. Germline CDR1 KGHSH, CDR2 LQKENI. Partial CDR3 DNA: TGTGCCAGCTCACCACCGGGGTCTAGCGGGAGGGCAGATACG. This sequence encodes CASSPPGSSGRADT. In full, the CDR3 reads CASSPPGSSGRADTQYF.

This clone appeared a few times. The sequenced fragment ends 3 residues before the CDR3 boundary, so the rest is inferred from the germline J gene. The chain recombines TRBV20-1 with TRBJ2-7; no firm D call. The CDR3 totals 11 residues. Trimming shortened V by 4 bases and J by 3 bases, and 7 bases separated the two germline ends. CDR1 is DFQATT, CDR2 SNEGSKA, per germline (reference sequence). CDR3: CSAIRNYEQYF. CDR3 DNA (partial): TGCAGTGCTATTCGTAACTACGAG.

This clone was counted many times. The CDR3 here is CASSRAEAGAFF. The DNA read from the CDR3 is TGTGCCAGCAGCAGGGCCGAGGCCGGA. The V and J genes are TRBV28 and TRBJ1-1; tentatively, D is TRBD1 (5 bases). The missing CDR3 end, 3 residues past where the read stops, is filled in from the germline J gene. CDR1 MDHEN and CDR2 SYDVKM come from the germline V gene. The CDR3 extends over 12 amino acids.

This clone was recorded many times. The read terminates 3 residues before the CDR3 end, so the remaining end is supplied by the germline J gene. The J gene is TRBJ2-7, the V gene TRBV2, with D perhaps matching TRBD1 (6 bases). The CDR3 runs 11 residues. Looked up from germline, CDR1 is SNHLY and CDR2 is FYNNEI. V lost 10 bases to trimming and J lost 0 bases, with 7 bases between them. The sequenced part of the CDR3 DNA is TGTGCCATAGGGGGCTCCTACGAG. It yields the protein CAIGGSYE. The complete CDR3 reads CAIGGSYEQYF.

This clone was seen ten or more times. Coverage ceases 3 residues before the CDR3 finishes, and the germline J gene fills in the end. The V call is TRBV2, the J call TRBJ2-1, with 10 bases aligning to TRBD2. This CDR3 comprises 17 residues. Trimming took 4 bases from V and 5 from J; bases not matched to a gene: 11. Germline assignment: CDR1 SNHLY and CDR2 FYNNEI. The CDR3 protein is CASSAGLAFRGDNEQFF. Incomplete CDR3 DNA: TGTGCCAGCAGTGCGGGACTAGCGTTCCGAGGGGACAATGAG.

This clone showed up many times. The read ends 3 residues early relative to the CDR3; the germline J gene fills the gap. The chain employs TRBV20-1 and TRBJ2-1; D not certain. The germline V gene has CDR1 DFQATT and CDR2 SNEGSKA (reference sequence). Trimming took off 1 base at V and 0 bases at J, with 4 bases between the two ends. The CDR3 runs 13 residues. CDR3 DNA (partial): TGCAGTGCTAGAGTCCACTCCTACAATGAG. This encodes CSARVHSYNE. The whole CDR3 is CSARVHSYNEQFF.

This clone came up many times. From the germline J gene comes the end of the CDR3, since the read stops 3 residues before it. The J gene is TRBJ2-2, the V gene TRBV19; D possibly corresponds to TRBD2 (5 bases). Germline CDR1 LNHDA, CDR2 SQIVND (reference sequence). V gave up 6 bases and J gave up 6 bases, with 14 bases separating them. CDR3 size: 14 residues. CDR3: CASRGGGAAGELFF. Partial CDR3 DNA: TGTGCCAGTAGAGGAGGCGGAGCAGCCGGGGAG.

This clone came up many times. Read data end 3 residues before the CDR3 end; the end is taken from the germline J gene. The gene calls are TRBV20-1 and TRBJ1-2; TRBD1 is a possible D gene (6 bases). CDR1 DFQATT and CDR2 SNEGSKA come from the germline V gene (reference sequence). CDR3 length equals 12 residues. Trimming cost V 5 bases and J 5 bases, with 12 bases left between them. This CDR3 reads CSAHRDNYGYTF. CDR3 bases read: TGCAGTGCTCACCGGGACAATTATGGC.

This clone was recorded many times. The sequence runs out 3 residues before the end of the CDR3; the remainder is reconstructed from the germline J gene. This chain uses TRBV19 with TRBJ2-7; no firm D call. Germline CDR1 is LNHDA and CDR2 is SQIVND (reference sequence). CDR3 length equals 15 residues. V was trimmed by 3 bases and J by 0 bases, leaving 12 bases between them. CDR3 region: CASSISFESSYEQYF. The CDR3 DNA, read in part, is TGTGCCAGTAGTATTAGCTTCGAGAGCTCCTACGAG.

Concerning this clone itself: Read sequence stops 3 residues before the CDR3 end, and the germline J gene provides the missing end. The chain carries TRBV11-2 and TRBJ1-1, with D unclear. Per the germline V gene, CDR1 is SGHAT and CDR2 is FQNNGV. The ends were cut back, 3 bases at V and 6 bases at J, with 8 bases in the middle. The CDR3 totals 12 residues. Incomplete CDR3 DNA: TGTGCCAGCAGCTTGTTGGCCGCTGAA. Its translation: CASSLLAAE. The whole CDR3 reads CASSLLAAEAFF. Complete variable domain (other parts from reference TRBV11-2 and TRBJ1-1): EAGVAQSPRYKIIEKRQSVAFWCNPISGHATLYWYQQILGQGPKLLIQFQNNGVVDDSQLPKDRFSAERLKGVDSTLKIQPAKLEDSAVYLCASSLLAAEAFFGQGTRLTVV.